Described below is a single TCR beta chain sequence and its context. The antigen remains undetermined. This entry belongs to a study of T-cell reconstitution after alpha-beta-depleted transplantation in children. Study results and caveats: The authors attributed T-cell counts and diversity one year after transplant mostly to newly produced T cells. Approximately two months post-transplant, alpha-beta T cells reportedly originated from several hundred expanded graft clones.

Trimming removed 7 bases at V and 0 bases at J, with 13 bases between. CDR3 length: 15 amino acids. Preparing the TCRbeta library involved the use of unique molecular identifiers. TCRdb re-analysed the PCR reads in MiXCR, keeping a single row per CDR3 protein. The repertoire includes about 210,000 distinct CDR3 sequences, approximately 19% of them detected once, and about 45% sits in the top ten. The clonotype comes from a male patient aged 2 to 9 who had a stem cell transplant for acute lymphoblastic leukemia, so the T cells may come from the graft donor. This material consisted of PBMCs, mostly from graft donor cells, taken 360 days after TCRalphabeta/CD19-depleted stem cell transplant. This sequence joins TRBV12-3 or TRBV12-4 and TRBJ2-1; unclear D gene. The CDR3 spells CASKLRLSSYNEQFF. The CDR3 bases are TGTGCCAGCAAATTGCGGCTAAGCTCCTACAATGAGCAGTTCTTC.